Each of the 14 T cell receptor beta chains below was sequenced from the same sample in a study of cytomegalovirus exposure and HLA in healthy donors. This PCR relied on a set of 60 Vbeta primers and 13 Jbeta primers. Clones were sequenced by immunoSEQ multiplex PCR, and TCRdb holds only the in-frame ones, with some missing. Here the sample spans tens of thousands of clones, roughly 80% being singletons. What was sequenced was PBMCs. The receptors derive from a man aged 30 to 39 in good health and CMV-seronegative.

J is TRBJ1-4 and V is TRBV11-2; 7 nucleotides agree with TRBD1. This CDR3 is built from 16 residues. From germline, CDR1 is SGHAT and CDR2 FQNNGV. The V and J ends lost 0 bases and 5 bases, in that order; junction bases with no gene match: 6. The CDR3 reads CASSLEGIQGNEKLFF. CDR3 nucleotide sequence: TGTGCCAGCAGCTTAGAAGGTATACAGGGGAATGAAAAACTGTTTTTT.

The chain carries TRBV6-6 and TRBJ1-6; TRBD1 matches 10 bases. This CDR3 is built from 14 residues. Germline V lookup: CDR1 MNHNY, CDR2 SVGAGI (reference sequence). J gave up 6 bases and V 5 bases, and 1 base lay outside the gene matches. The CDR3: CASSRDRGNSPLHF. DNA for the CDR3: TGTGCCAGCAGTCGGGACAGGGGTAATTCACCCCTCCACTTT.

Concerning this clone: Since no conserved phenylalanine or tryptophan closes the CDR3, a read error is the likely cause. The DNA is left out, because the CDR3 cannot be placed on it with certainty; the CDR3 is given as TCRdb lists it. This chain links TRBV13 with TRBJ1-3; the table gives TRBD1 as D, unverified against the DNA. Germline-derived CDR1 and CDR2 are PRHDT and FYEKMQ (reference sequence). The CDR3 is 14 residues long, ends included. The CDR3 protein is CASSPGGRDRGIVV.

V and J are TRBV19 and TRBJ1-5; 7 nucleotides align to TRBD1. The CDR3 has 16 amino acids. Germline V CDR1 and CDR2: LNHDA, SQIVND (reference sequence). V was clipped by 6 bases and J by 0 bases; unmatched bases: 8. The CDR3, as DNA: TGTGCCAGTAGGGCCGACAGGGAACATAGCAATCAGCCCCAGCATTTT. The encoded protein is CASRADREHSNQPQHF. The variable domain in full, completed from reference TRBV19 and TRBJ1-5, reads DGGITQSPKYLFRKEGQNVTLSCEQNLNHDAMYWYRQDPGQGLRLIYYSQIVNDFQKGDIAEGYSVSREKKESFPLTVTSAQKNPTAFYLCASRADREHSNQPQHFGDGTRLSIL.

V is TRBV7-2 and J is TRBJ2-5; D unclear. Germline V gives CDR1 SGHTA, CDR2 FQGNSA. This CDR3 spans 11 amino acids. V shed 6 bases and J shed 5 bases, with 7 bases lying between them. The CDR3 DNA is TGTGCCAGCAGATTGCGGGAGACCCAGTACTTC. Translation: CASRLRETQYF.

The chain links TRBV4-3 to TRBJ2-3, with D unclear. CDR1 is LGHNA and CDR2 is YSLEER in the germline V gene. The V end lost 4 bases, the J end lost 2 bases, and 10 bases lay between the germline ends. The CDR3 has 14 residues. CDR3: CASSLSGNTDTQYF. CDR3 in DNA: TGCGCCAGCAGCCTCTCAGGCAACACAGATACGCAGTATTTT.

This chain joins TRBV7-6 and TRBJ1-2; 9 nucleotides line up with TRBD1. Trimming cost V 1 base and J 8 bases; bases outside gene matches: 5. Germline CDR1 reads SGHVS; CDR2 reads FNYEAQ. The CDR3 contains 14 residues. The CDR3 here is CASSLGTGDSGYTF. The CDR3 DNA reads TGTGCCAGCAGCTTAGGGACAGGGGACTCGGGCTACACCTTC.

The rearrangement links TRBV11-2 to TRBJ2-3; no definite D call. The CDR3 totals 11 residues. Trimming left V 8 bases short and J 4 bases short, with 7 bases between. The V gene's germline CDR1 is SGHAT and CDR2 FQNNGV. The CDR3 nucleotides are TGTGCCAGCTCCTCCCCAGATACGCAGTATTTT. This codes for CASSSPDTQYF.

The chain carries TRBV5-1 and TRBJ2-4; 8 positions match TRBD1. Germline-derived CDR1 and CDR2 are SGHRS and YFSETQ. V lost 0 bases and J lost 7; bases outside the gene matches: 9. The CDR3 length is 16 residues. The CDR3 nucleotides read TGCGCCAGCAGCTTGGGAGATAGGGACAGGTTCAACATTCAGTACTTC. This encodes CASSLGDRDRFNIQYF.

The V gene is TRBV19, the J gene TRBJ1-2; 7 positions agree with TRBD1. CDR1 and CDR2 from the germline V gene are LNHDA and SQIVND (reference sequence). Unmatched junction bases numbered 11, after V lost 6 bases and J lost 4 bases. The length of the CDR3 is 15 residues. CDR3 sequence: CASRRQGDRSYGYTF. The CDR3 nucleotides read TGTGCCAGTAGGAGACAGGGTGACAGGTCCTATGGCTACACCTTC.

This CDR3 is CASTSSSGGFSGNTIYF. The CDR3 DNA is TGTGCCAGCACCTCTTCCTCGGGCGGGTTCTCTGGAAACACCATATATTTT. The chain links TRBV25-1 to TRBJ1-3; D unclear. There are 17 residues in the CDR3. Germline loops: CDR1 MGHDK, CDR2 SYGVNS. V lost 7 bases and J lost 0, with 19 bases in between.

The V call is TRBV2, the J call TRBJ1-2; D ambiguous. Trimming stripped 6 bases from V and 8 bases from J, with 10 bases between. CDR1 and CDR2 from the germline V gene are SNHLY and FYNNEI. The CDR3 extends over 11 amino acids. CDR3 coding DNA: TGTGCCAGCAGCCCCAAACAGGGCTACACCTTC. Translating it yields CASSPKQGYTF.

The chain carries TRBV19 and TRBJ1-1; 7 bases line up with TRBD1. This CDR3 comprises 13 residues. CDR1 is LNHDA, CDR2 SQIVND, per germline (reference sequence). Trimming at V came to 2 bases and at J to 11 bases, leaving 8 bases not matched to a gene. In DNA, the CDR3 is TGTGCCAGTAGTATAATGGGGCAGGGGGTGGCTTTCTTT. Its protein is CASSIMGQGVAFF.

In this sample, this clone turned up a few times. This chain joins TRBV5-6 and TRBJ1-2, with 9 positions matching TRBD1. Looked up from germline, CDR1 is SGHDT and CDR2 is YYEEEE. V trimming: 0 bases; J trimming: 2 bases; junction bases outside the gene matches: 8. The CDR3 is 17 amino acids. The CDR3 sequence: CASSLESGTGRNYGYTF. The CDR3 DNA sequence: TGTGCCAGCAGCTTGGAATCCGGGACAGGGAGGAACTATGGCTACACCTTC.